These T cell receptor beta chains were read from a single sample in a study of blood T cell repertoires in COVID-19. The protocol was immunoSEQ multiplex PCR, while the TCRdb copy is restricted to in-frame clones and leaves out a portion. The repertoire holds hundreds of thousands of clones, with around 89% as singletons. The sequenced sample was peripheral blood. The source of these receptors is a woman younger than 45 who had recovered from COVID-19. CDR3s include the opening cysteine and the closing phenylalanine or tryptophan. Fields, in order: D gene, V gene, clone size, J gene, CDR3 length, CDR3 DNA, CDR3 protein. D genes are given only for firm matches. Where a row states a size, it is once, few, many or the class of an expanded clone; other rows omit it.

NA	TRBV5-6	NA	TRBJ1-5	14	TGTGCCAGCAGCTTCGGGGAAAGCAATCAGCCCCAGCATTTT	CASSFGESNQPQHF
NA	TRBV20-1	NA	TRBJ1-5	16	TGCAGTGCTAGTCTTTCGGCGCAGAGGAAGAATCAGCCCCAGCATTTT	CSASLSAQRKNQPQHF
TRBD1	TRBV7-3	NA	TRBJ2-7	13	TGTGCCAGCAGCCCCGGACAGGGGGACGAGCAGTACTTC	CASSPGQGDEQYF
NA	TRBV5-1	NA	TRBJ2-6	14	TGCGCCAGCAGCTGGGACACTGGGGCCAACGTCCTGACTTTC	CASSWDTGANVLTF
NA	TRBV18	NA	TRBJ1-6	16	TGTGCCAGCTCTCCTGATCAGGGTTCTTTTAATTCACCCCTCCACTTT	CASSPDQGSFNSPLHF
NA	TRBV4-2	NA	TRBJ2-6	17	TGTGCCAGCAGCCAAAAACCCCCAGGGGCTGGGGCCAACGTCCTGACTTTC	CASSQKPPGAGANVLTF
TRBD1	TRBV12-5	NA	TRBJ2-5	13	TGTGCTAGTGGTGGGACAGGGCAAGAGACCCAGTACTTC	CASGGTGQETQYF
NA	TRBV5-5	NA	TRBJ2-7	14	TGTGCCAGCAGCTTCCAGATCCCAGCCTACGAGCAGTACTTC	CASSFQIPAYEQYF
NA	TRBV18	NA	TRBJ2-7	13	TGTGCCAGCTCACCCGTTAATGGCCACGAGCAGTACTTC	CASSPVNGHEQYF
NA	TRBV3-1/TRBV3-2	NA	TRBJ1-5	17	TGTGCCAGCAGCCAAGGGGGGCACAGCTATAGCAATCAGCCCCAGCATTTT	CASSQGGHSYSNQPQHF
TRBD1	TRBV18	NA	TRBJ2-5	16	TGTGCCAGCTCACCCACTCAGACAGGGGGTTGGGAGACCCAGTACTTC	CASSPTQTGGWETQYF
NA	TRBV2	NA	TRBJ2-7	15	TGTGCCAGCACTATGCAGGCGGGGGCTTCCTACGAGCAGTACTTC	CASTMQAGASYEQYF
NA	TRBV28	NA	TRBJ2-2	14	TGTGCCAGCTTTTGGTCCGGGAACACCGGGGAGCTGTTTTTT	CASFWSGNTGELFF
NA	TRBV12-3/TRBV12-4	NA	TRBJ1-1	13	TGTGCCAGCAGGGCCGATCTGAACACTGAAGCTTTCTTT	CASRADLNTEAFF
NA	TRBV29-1	NA	TRBJ2-5	12	TGCAGCGCTGTTAGGGGCAGGGAGACCCAGTACTTC	CSAVRGRETQYF
NA	TRBV2	NA	TRBJ1-6	16	TGTGCCAGCAGTGAGGGTTCCTACAGGGAAGGTTCACCCCTCCACTTT	CASSEGSYREGSPLHF
NA	TRBV4-1	NA	TRBJ2-6	16	TGCGCCAGCAGCCAAGTAGGGGCGACTGGGGCCAACGTCCTGACTTTC	CASSQVGATGANVLTF
NA	TRBV7-3	once	TRBJ2-5	15	TGTGCCAGCAGCTTAAAACAGGGAGACAGAGAGACCCAGTACTTC	CASSLKQGDRETQYF
NA	TRBV5-1	NA	TRBJ2-1	14	TGCGCCAGCAGCTTGCATTCGCCGGACAATGAGCAGTTCTTC	CASSLHSPDNEQFF
TRBD1	TRBV29-1	NA	TRBJ1-1	13	TGCAGCGCCGGACAGGCGCCTAACACTGAAGCTTTCTTT	CSAGQAPNTEAFF
NA	TRBV10-3	NA	TRBJ1-2	11	TGTGCCATCGGCCCCCGGGATGGCTACACCTTC	CAIGPRDGYTF
NA	TRBV11-2	NA	TRBJ2-7	15	TGTGCCAGCAGCTTAGACCGGGACACCCTCTACGAGCAGTACTTC	CASSLDRDTLYEQYF
TRBD1	TRBV4-1	NA	TRBJ1-4	17	TGCGCCAGCAGCCTACAATTCCGCGGGACAGGGAATGAAAAACTGTTTTTT	CASSLQFRGTGNEKLFF
NA	TRBV9	NA	TRBJ1-2	14	TGTGCCAGCAGCGTAGGGCCTGGTACAGGTGGCTACACCTTC	CASSVGPGTGGYTF
TRBD2	TRBV11-1	NA	TRBJ2-7	14	TGTGCCAGCAGCTTAGCGGGAGGGTCCTACGAGCAGTACTTC	CASSLAGGSYEQYF
TRBD2	TRBV3-1/TRBV3-2	NA	TRBJ2-3	16	TGTGCCAGCAGACCGACTAGCGGGGGGGCAAGGGATACGCAGTATTTT	CASRPTSGGARDTQYF
NA	TRBV5-1	few	TRBJ1-3	14	TGCGCCAGCAGCTTGGACACCTCTGGAAACACCATATATTTT	CASSLDTSGNTIYF